The present entry profiles one TCR beta chain with its context. This receptor's antigen is unknown. No base quality information exists; no much larger clone differs at one position. Other DNA variants within this sample encode the same CDR3. Library method: the immunoSEQ multiplex PCR assay. RNA was extracted from all samples and reverse transcribed into cDNA, which served as template for TCR sequencing. SuperScript III was used to make first-strand cDNA, primed with a 2:1 mix of oligo-dT and random hexamers. A synthetic immune receptor repertoire was used to assess amplification bias, and residual bias was removed computationally. The published analysis was carried out like this. Raw reads were preprocessed to remove errors, and CDR3 was defined according to IMGT conventions as the region from the conserved cysteine to phenylalanine. To get clonality, Shannon entropy was normalized by log2 of the number of productive unique TCRs and the result was subtracted from 1. Whether scalp clones were CD4 or CD8 was inferred by matching scalp TCRbeta sequences against CD4 and CD8 repertoires sorted from blood. TCRdb took this table from immuneACCESS and kept in-frame rearrangements with V and J called. Such tables lack part of the clones; where checked against another copy, unresolved V genes explain under half of the gap, and the rest is unexplained. Clone size and the V and J calls come from that table; the DNA yielded D and trimming. The sample records roughly 140,000 clones, 45% to 55% of which are singletons. Roughly a fifth of the sample is held by the ten biggest clonotypes.

CDR1 and CDR2 were assigned from the germline V gene (reference sequence) as GTSNPN and SVGIG. The CDR3 sequence holds 12 residues, the cysteine and phenylalanine included. Kept here is only the CDR3 DNA, which spans 36 bases and is read in frame from base 1. A distance of 11 bases separates the germline ends of V and J, which lose 3 bases and 8 bases respectively. Read against the paper, the sample's time point label means: baseline before oral tofacitinib. Lesional scalp punch biopsies and peripheral blood were collected from alopecia areata patients. PBMCs were isolated by density centrifugation and stained for CD3, CD4 and CD8, after which CD4+ and CD8+ T cells were sorted on a FACSAria. These data belong to a study of CD8+ T cells in alopecia areata listed by TCRdb under 2018. Study-level background: Treated patients were enrolled in an open-label pilot trial of oral tofacitinib at 5 to 10 mg twice daily for moderate-to-severe alopecia areata. Human TCRbeta sequencing covered scalp tissue and sorted CD4+ and CD8+ peripheral blood T cells from patchy and totalis/universalis alopecia areata patients and healthy controls. Scalp clonality was compared across normal scalp (n=4), patchy alopecia areata scalp (n=8), and alopecia totalis/universalis scalp (n=8). Patients stayed on tofacitinib for 6 to 18 months and then had 6 months of follow-up off drug so that delayed response and recurrence could be assessed. In both human patients and the C3H/HeJ mouse model, the study applied high-throughput TCRbeta sequencing to look at T cell clonal expansion in alopecia areata. Biopsies were taken from tofacitinib-treated patients at baseline and at 4 and 24 weeks of treatment, and a later scalp biopsy was taken in several of the tofacitinib-treated patients. RNA was extracted with the PAXgene miRNA kit for fixed scalp, the miRNeasy kit for PBMCs, and the RNeasy kit for mouse skin. Amplification of TCRbeta CDR3 regions was done by immunoSEQ multiplex PCR using 35 Vbeta forward primers and 13 Jbeta reverse primers.

Overall study outcomes, separate from this receptor: Shared TCR sequences between patients were less evident than in mice, which may be partly attributable to HLA diversity in the patient population. Lesional scalp, especially in alopecia totalis/universalis, showed higher clonality and more expanded CD8+ clones than normal scalp, suggesting antigenic drive. Scalp TCR repertoire analysis is complicated because resident alphabeta T cells in normal human skin are also sequenced, whereas mouse skin is dominated by gammadelta T cells.

The sequences come from CD8+ T cells sorted from blood, collected at week 0. The sequence came from a human donor with alopecia areata. The V and J segments used are TRBV30 and TRBJ2-1, with a tentative D gene TRBD2 over 6 matching bases. The DNA sequence follows: TGTGCCTGGAGCGTCGGGGGTCATGAGCAGTTCTTC. The resulting protein is CAWSVGGHEQFF.